This entry is about one TCR beta chain. Its cognate antigen is unknown. The sample belongs to a study of CD4+ T cells in melanoma. General study points: Diverse differentiation states were reported for melanoma neoantigen-specific CD4+ T cells. CD8+ T cell, macrophage and B cell function reportedly correlated with neoantigen-specific CD4+ T cells.

Only in-frame clones appear in the TCRdb table, and some are missing; sequencing was by immunoSEQ multiplex PCR. The profile shows more than 20,000 clones, almost 85% of them singletons. Material: cells from a culture (not recorded whether cultured in vitro). This TCR derives from a human donor with melanoma.

The CDR3 DNA sequence: TGTGCCACCAGCAGGACCGGGACGCAAGCTTTCTTT. This sequence encodes CATSRTGTQAFF. The rearrangement uses TRBV15 and TRBJ1-1; D is possibly TRBD1 (5 bases). V lost 3 bases and J 9 bases, leaving 11 bases between the germline ends. Germline CDR1 is LNHNV and CDR2 is YYDKDF (reference sequence). CDR3 length: 12 residues.